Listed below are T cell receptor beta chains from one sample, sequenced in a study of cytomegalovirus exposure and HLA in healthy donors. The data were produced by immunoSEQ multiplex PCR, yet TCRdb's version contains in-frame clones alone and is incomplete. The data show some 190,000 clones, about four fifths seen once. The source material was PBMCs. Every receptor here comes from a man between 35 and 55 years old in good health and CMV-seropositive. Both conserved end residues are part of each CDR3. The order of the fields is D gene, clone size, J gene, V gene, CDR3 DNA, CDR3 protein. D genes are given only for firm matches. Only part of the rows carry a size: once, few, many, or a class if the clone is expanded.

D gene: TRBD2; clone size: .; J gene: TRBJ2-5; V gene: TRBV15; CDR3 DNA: TGTGCCACCAGCAGAGGACTAGCGGGAGGAGAGACCCAGTACTTC; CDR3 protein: CATSRGLAGGETQYF
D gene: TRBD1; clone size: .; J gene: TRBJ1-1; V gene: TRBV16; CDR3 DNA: TGTGCCAGCAGCCGACGACAGGGTCAGAACACTGAAGCTTTCTTT; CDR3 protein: CASSRRQGQNTEAFF
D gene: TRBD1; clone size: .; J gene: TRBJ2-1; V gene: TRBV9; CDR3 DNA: TGTGCCAGCAGCGTAGCCGGGACAGGACTTGCCCATGAGCAGTTCTTC; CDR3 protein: CASSVAGTGLAHEQFF
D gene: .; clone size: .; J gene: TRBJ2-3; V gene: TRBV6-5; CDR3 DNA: TGTGCCAGCACAGGGAGGACAGATACGCAGTATTTT; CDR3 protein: CASTGRTDTQYF
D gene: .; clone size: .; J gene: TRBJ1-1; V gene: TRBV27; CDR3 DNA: TGTGCCAGCAGTTTATCGGGGCAGATGAACACTGAAGCTTTCTTT; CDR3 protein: CASSLSGQMNTEAFF
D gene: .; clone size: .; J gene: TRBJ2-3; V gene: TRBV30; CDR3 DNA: TGTGCCTGGAGTCTCACAGATACGCAGTATTTT; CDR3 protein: CAWSLTDTQYF
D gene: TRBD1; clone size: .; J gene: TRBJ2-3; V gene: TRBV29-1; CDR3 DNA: TGCAGCGTTGCGGGTTTGGGGGACAGGGGGCCAGATACGCAGTATTTT; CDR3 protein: CSVAGLGDRGPDTQYF
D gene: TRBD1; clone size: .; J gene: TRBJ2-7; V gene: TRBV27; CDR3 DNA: TGTGCCAGCAGTTTGGGTACAGGGGGCGGCGAGCAGTACTTC; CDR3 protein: CASSLGTGGGEQYF
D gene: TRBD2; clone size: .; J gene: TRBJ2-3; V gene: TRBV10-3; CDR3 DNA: TGTGCCATCAGTGACCCCGGGACTAGCGGGAGCTGGGGGGGGGCCACAGATACGCAGTATTTT; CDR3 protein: CAISDPGTSGSWGGATDTQYF
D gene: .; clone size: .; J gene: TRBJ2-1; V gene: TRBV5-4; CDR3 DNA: TGTGCCAGCAGCTTGGCCGGGCGGGGCAGCTCCTACAATGAGCAGTTCTTC; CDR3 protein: CASSLAGRGSSYNEQFF
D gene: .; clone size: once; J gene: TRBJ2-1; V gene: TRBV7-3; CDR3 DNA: TGTGCCAGCAGCTTAACGGGCGGGAAGGGTGGCGAGCAGTTCTTC; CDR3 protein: CASSLTGGKGGEQFF
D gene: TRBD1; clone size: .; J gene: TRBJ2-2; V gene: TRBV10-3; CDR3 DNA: TGTGCCACCGACAGGGTAGGAGACGCCGGGGAGCTGTTTTTT; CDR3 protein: CATDRVGDAGELFF
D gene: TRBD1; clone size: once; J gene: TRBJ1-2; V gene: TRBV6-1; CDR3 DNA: TGTGCCAGCAGTACAACGACAGGGGGCGCGAATGGCTACACCTTC; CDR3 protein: CASSTTTGGANGYTF
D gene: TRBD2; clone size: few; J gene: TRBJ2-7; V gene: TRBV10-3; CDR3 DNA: TGTGCCATCAGTGAGTCGGCGGGAGGGGGCCACGAGCAGTACTTC; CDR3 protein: CAISESAGGGHEQYF
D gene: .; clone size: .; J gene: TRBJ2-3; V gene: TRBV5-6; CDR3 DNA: TGTGCCAGCAGCTTGGGGGGGGGCGGGACAGATACGCAGTATTTT; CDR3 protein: CASSLGGGGTDTQYF
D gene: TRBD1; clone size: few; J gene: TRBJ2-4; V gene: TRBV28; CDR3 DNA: TGTGCCAGCAGATTACTCGGACAGGACATTCAGTACTTC; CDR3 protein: CASRLLGQDIQYF
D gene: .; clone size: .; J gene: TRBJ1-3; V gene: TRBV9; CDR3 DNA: TGTGCCAGCAGCGTCCTCGAGTCAGGGCGCTCTGGAAACACCATATATTTT; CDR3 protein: CASSVLESGRSGNTIYF
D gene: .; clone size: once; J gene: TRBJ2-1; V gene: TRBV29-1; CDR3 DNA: TGCAGCGTTGGCGGGATCTCCTACAATGAGCAGTTCTTC; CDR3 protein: CSVGGISYNEQFF
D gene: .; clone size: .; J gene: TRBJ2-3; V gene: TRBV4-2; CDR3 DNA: TGTGCCAGCAGCCAAGGGGCGCCTAATCGGGATACGCAGTATTTT; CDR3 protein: CASSQGAPNRDTQYF
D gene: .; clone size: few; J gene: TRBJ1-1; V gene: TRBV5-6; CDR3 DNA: TGTGCCAGCAGCCCGGTCCGGGGTAGCACTGAAGCTTTCTTT; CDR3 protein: CASSPVRGSTEAFF
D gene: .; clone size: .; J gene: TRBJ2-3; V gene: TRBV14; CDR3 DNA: TGTGCCAGCAGCTATACAGGGCTCTCAGATACGCAGTATTTT; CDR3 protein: CASSYTGLSDTQYF
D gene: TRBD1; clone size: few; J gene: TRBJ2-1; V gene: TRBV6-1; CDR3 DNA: TGTGCCAGCAGGGGGACAGACAATGAGCAGTTCTTC; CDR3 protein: CASRGTDNEQFF
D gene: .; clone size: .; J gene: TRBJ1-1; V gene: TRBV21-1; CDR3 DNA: TGTGCCATCAGGACAGGACCGCCGAACACTGAAGCTTTCTTT; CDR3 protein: CAIRTGPPNTEAFF
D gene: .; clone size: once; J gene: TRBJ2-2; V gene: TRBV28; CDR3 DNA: TGTGCCAGCAGTTTATATGTCCCTCCGAACACCGGGGAGCTGTTTTTT; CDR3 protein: CASSLYVPPNTGELFF
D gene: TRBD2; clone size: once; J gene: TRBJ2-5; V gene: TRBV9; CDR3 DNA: TGTGCCAGCAGCTCACGTGGGGGGGGAGAGGGGGAGACCCAGTACTTC; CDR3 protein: CASSSRGGGEGETQYF
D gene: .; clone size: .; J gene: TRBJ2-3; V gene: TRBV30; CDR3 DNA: TGTGCCTCGACGGGACTCGGGAAAAGTACGCAGTATTTT; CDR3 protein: CASTGLGKSTQYF
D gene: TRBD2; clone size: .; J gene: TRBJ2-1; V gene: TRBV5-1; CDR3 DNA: TGCGCCAGCAGCCCCAGACTAGCGACGTACAATGAGCAGTTCTTC; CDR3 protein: CASSPRLATYNEQFF
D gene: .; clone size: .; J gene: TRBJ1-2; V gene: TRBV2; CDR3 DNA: TGTGCCAGCAGTGAACAGGGTGTTGTGTACACCTTC; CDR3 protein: CASSEQGVVYTF
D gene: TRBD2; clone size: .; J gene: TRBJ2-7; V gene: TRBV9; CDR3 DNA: TGTGCCAGCAGCGTAGGACAAAGCGGGAGAACTTACGAGCAGTACTTC; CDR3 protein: CASSVGQSGRTYEQYF
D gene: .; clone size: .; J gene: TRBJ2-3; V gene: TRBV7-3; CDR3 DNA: TGTGCCAGCAGCTTAGGGGCAGGAATCACAGATACGCAGTATTTT; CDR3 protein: CASSLGAGITDTQYF
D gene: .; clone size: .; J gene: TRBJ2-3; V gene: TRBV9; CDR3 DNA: TGTGCCAGCAGCGTAGTAGGGGGTCGCACAGATACGCAGTATTTT; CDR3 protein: CASSVVGGRTDTQYF
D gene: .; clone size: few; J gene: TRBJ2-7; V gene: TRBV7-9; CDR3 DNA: TGTGCCAGCAACTTAATGAGCGACGAGCAGTACTTC; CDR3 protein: CASNLMSDEQYF
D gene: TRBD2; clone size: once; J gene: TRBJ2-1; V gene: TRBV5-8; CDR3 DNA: TGTGCCAGCAGCGTGGGACTAGCGGGAGTATACAATGAGCAGTTCTTC; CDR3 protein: CASSVGLAGVYNEQFF
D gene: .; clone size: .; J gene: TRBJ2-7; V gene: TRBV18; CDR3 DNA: TGTGCCAGCTCACCAGTATTCAGCGAGACCTACGAGCAGTACTTC; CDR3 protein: CASSPVFSETYEQYF
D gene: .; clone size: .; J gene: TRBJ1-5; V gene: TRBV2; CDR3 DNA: TGTGCCAGCAGTGAATGGCAGAATAATCAGCCCCAGCATTTT; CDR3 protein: CASSEWQNNQPQHF
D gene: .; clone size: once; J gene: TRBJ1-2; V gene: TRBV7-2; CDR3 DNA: TGTGCCAGCAGTCCCTCCTTTGTGGGGCTCTATGGCTACACCTTC; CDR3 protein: CASSPSFVGLYGYTF
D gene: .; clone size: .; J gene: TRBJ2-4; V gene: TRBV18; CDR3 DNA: TGTGCCAGCTCGCAGGCAGGGGCCAAAAACATTCAGTACTTC; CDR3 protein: CASSQAGAKNIQYF
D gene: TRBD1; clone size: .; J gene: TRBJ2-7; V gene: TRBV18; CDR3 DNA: TGTGCCAGCTCACCCGGCAGGGACAGCTCCTACGAGCAGTACTTC; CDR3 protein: CASSPGRDSSYEQYF
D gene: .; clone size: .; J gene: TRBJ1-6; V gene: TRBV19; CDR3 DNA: TGTGCCAGCACCTCAGGGAGGCGGGATTCACCCCTCCACTTT; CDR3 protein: CASTSGRRDSPLHF
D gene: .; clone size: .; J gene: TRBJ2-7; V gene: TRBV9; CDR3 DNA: TGTGCCAGCAGCGAGGGAGGTCCCTCCTACGAGCAGTACTTC; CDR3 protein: CASSEGGPSYEQYF
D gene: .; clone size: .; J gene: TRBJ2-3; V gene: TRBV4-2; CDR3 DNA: TGTGCCAGCAGCCAAGAGCGGGCAGATACGCAGTATTTT; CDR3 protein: CASSQERADTQYF
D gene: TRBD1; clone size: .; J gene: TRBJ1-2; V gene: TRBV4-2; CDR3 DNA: TGTGCCAGCAGCCAAGGGTCCGGACAGGGACACACCTTC; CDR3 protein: CASSQGSGQGHTF
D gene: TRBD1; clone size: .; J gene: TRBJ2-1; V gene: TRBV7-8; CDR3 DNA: TGTGCCAGCAGCTCGAGTCGACAGGGTCGGTCCTACAATGAGCAGTTCTTC; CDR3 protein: CASSSSRQGRSYNEQFF
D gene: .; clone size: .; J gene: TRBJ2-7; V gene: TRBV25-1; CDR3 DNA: TGTGCCAGCAGTGCACCGGTGCAGGGCCCCTACGAGCAGTACTTC; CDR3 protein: CASSAPVQGPYEQYF
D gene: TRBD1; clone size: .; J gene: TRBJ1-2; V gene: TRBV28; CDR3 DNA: TGTGCCAGCACCCTACAGGGGGCGCCGGGTAGTCACTATGGCTACACCTTC; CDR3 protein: CASTLQGAPGSHYGYTF
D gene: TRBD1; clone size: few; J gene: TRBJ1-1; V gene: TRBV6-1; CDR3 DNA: TGTGCCAGCAGCCGACAGGGATACACTGAAGCTTTCTTT; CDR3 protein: CASSRQGYTEAFF
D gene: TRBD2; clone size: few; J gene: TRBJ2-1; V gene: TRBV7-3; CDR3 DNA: TGTGCCAGCAGCATACTGGACTCGTCTAGCGGGGGTTACGATCCGTTCTTC; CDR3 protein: CASSILDSSSGGYDPFF
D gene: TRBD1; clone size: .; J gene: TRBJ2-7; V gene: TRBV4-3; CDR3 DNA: TGCGCCAGCAGCCAAGCACCGGGACAGGAGTACGAGCAGTACTTC; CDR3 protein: CASSQAPGQEYEQYF
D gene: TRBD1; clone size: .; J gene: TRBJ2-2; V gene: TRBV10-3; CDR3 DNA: TGTGCCATCAGCGGACAGGGCTTAAGCGGGGAGCTGTTTTTT; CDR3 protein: CAISGQGLSGELFF
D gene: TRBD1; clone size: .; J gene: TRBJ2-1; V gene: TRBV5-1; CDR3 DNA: TGCGCCAGCAGCCCGCGGACAGGGACGAATGAGCAGTTCTTC; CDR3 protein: CASSPRTGTNEQFF
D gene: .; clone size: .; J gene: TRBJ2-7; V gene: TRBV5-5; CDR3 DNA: TGTGCCAGCAGCCTCAGCTCCTACGAGCAGTACTTC; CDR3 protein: CASSLSSYEQYF
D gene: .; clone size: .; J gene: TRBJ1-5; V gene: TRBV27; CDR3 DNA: TGTGCCAGCACCTCCAGGACAGGCAATCAGCCCCAGCATTTT; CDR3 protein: CASTSRTGNQPQHF
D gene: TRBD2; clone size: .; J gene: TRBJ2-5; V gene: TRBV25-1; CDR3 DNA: TGTGCCAGCAGTGATCCGGGGGGATCGGAGACCCAGTACTTC; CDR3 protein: CASSDPGGSETQYF
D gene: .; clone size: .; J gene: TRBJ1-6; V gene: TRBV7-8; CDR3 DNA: TGTGCCAGCAGCTTAAGGAGGGGAACGGTTAATTCACCCCTCCACTTT; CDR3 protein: CASSLRRGTVNSPLHF
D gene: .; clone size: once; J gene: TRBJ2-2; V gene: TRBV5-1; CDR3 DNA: TGCGCCAGCAGCCCCCGCGGAGACACCGGGGAGCTGTTTTTT; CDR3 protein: CASSPRGDTGELFF
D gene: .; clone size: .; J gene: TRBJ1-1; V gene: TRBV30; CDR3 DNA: TGTGCCTGGAGTGTACTAGAAAAGGCAGCTTTCTTT; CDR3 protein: CAWSVLEKAAFF
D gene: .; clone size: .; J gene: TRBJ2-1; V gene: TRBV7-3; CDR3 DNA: TGTGCCAGCACCTTCGAGTGGGGGGGCCGAAATGAGCAGTTCTTC; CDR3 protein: CASTFEWGGRNEQFF
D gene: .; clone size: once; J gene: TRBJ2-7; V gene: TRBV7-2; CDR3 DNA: TGTGCCAGCAGCGAACAACAAGGGGCAGTAGGGGAGCAGTACTTC; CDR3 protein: CASSEQQGAVGEQYF
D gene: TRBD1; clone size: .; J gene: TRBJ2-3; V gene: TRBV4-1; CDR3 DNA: TGCGCCAGCAGCCAACCGGGACAGGGCCCAGATACGCAGTATTTT; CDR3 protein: CASSQPGQGPDTQYF